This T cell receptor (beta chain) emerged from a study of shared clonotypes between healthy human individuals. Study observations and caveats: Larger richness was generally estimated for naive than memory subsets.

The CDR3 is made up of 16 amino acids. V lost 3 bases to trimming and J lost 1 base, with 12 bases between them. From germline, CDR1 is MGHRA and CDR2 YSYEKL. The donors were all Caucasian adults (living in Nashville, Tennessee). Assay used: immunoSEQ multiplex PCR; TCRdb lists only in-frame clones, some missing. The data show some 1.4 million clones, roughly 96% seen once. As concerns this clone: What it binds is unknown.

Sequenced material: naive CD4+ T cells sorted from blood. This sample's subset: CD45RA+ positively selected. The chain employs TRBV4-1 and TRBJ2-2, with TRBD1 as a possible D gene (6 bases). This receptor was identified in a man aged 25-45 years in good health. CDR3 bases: TGCGCCAGCAGCCACCGTCGGGGACAGAACACCGGGGAGCTGTTTTTT. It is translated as CASSHRRGQNTGELFF.